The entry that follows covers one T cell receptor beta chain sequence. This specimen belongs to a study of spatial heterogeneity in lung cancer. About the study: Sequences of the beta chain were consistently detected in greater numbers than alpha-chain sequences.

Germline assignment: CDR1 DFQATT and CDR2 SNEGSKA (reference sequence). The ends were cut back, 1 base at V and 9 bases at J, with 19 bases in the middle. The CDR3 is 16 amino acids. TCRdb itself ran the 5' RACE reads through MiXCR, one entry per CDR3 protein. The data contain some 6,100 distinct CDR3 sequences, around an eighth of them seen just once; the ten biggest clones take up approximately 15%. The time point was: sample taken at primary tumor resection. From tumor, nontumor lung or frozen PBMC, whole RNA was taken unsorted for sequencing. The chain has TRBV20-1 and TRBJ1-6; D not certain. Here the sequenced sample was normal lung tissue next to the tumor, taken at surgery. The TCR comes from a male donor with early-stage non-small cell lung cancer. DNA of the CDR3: TGCAGTGCTAGAGGGTTAGAGGAATCCCAACGTTCACCCCTCCACTTT. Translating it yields CSARGLEESQRSPLHF.